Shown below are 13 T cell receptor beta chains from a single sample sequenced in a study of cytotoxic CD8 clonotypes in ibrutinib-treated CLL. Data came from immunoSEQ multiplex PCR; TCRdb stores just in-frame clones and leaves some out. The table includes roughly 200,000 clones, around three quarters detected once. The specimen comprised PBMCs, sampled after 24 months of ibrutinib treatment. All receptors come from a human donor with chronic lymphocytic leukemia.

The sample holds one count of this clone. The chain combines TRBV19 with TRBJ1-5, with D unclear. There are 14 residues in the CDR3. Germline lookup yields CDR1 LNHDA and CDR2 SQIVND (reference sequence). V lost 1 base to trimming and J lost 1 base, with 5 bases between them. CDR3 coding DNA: TGTGCCAGTAGTATAGCCCGGAGCAATCAGCCCCAGCATTTT. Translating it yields CASSIARSNQPQHF.

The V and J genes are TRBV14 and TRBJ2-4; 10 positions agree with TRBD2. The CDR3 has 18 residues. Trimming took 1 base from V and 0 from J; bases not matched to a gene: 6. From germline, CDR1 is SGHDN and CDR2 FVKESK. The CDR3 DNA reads TGTGCCAGCAGCCAAGGACTAGCGGGCCGACTAGCCAAAAACATTCAGTACTTC. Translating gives CASSQGLAGRLAKNIQYF.

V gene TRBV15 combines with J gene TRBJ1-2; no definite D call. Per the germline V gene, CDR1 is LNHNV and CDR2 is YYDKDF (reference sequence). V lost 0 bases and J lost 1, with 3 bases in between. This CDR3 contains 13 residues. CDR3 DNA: TGTGCCACCAGCAGAGACAGTAACTATGGCTACACCTTC. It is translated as CATSRDSNYGYTF.

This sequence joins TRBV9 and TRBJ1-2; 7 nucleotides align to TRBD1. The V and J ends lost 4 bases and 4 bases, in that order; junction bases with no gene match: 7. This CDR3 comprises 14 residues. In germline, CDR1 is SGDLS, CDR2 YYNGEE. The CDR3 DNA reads TGTGCCAGCAGCCCCGAGGGGGCGTCCTATGGCTACACCTTC. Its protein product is CASSPEGASYGYTF.

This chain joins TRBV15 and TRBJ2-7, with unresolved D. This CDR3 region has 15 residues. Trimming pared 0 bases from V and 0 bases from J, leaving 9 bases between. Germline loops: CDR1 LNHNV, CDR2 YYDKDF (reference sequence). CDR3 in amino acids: CATSRDRFGSYEQYF. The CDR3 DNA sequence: TGTGCCACCAGCAGAGATCGATTCGGCTCCTACGAGCAGTACTTC. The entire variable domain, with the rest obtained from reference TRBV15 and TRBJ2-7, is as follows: DAMVIQNPRYQVTQFGKPVTLSCSQTLNHNVMYWYQQKSSQAPKLLFHYYDKDFNNEADTPDNFQSRRPNTSFCFLDIRSPGLGDTAMYLCATSRDRFGSYEQYFGPGTRLTVT.

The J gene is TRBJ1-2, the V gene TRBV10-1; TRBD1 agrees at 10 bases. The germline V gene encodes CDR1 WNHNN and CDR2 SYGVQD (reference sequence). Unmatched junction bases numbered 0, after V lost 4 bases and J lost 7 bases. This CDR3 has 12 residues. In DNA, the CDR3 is TGCGCCAGCAGTGGGACAGGGGGTGGCTACACCTTC. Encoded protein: CASSGTGGGYTF.

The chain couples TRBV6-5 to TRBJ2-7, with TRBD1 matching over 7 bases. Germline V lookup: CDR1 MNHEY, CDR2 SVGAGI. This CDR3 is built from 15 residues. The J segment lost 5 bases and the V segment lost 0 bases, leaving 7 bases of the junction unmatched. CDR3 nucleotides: TGTGCCAGCAGTTACTCGTGGACAGGCCCCGACGAGCAGTACTTC. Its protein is CASSYSWTGPDEQYF.

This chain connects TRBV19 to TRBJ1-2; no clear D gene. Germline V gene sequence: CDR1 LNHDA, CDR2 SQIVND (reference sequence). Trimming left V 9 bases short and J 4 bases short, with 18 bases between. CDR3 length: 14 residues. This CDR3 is CASRVNGERYGYTF. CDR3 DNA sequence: TGTGCCAGCCGGGTAAACGGGGAGCGCTATGGCTACACCTTC. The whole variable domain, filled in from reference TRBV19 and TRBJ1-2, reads DGGITQSPKYLFRKEGQNVTLSCEQNLNHDAMYWYRQDPGQGLRLIYYSQIVNDFQKGDIAEGYSVSREKKESFPLTVTSAQKNPTAFYLCASRVNGERYGYTFGSGTRLTVV.

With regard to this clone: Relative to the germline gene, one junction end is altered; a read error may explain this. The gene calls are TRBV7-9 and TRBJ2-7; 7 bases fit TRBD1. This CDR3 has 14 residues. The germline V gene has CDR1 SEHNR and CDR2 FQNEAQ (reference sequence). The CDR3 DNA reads TGTGCCAGCAGCCTAAGACAGGGCTCCCACGAGCAGTACTTC. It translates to CASSLRQGSHEQYF.

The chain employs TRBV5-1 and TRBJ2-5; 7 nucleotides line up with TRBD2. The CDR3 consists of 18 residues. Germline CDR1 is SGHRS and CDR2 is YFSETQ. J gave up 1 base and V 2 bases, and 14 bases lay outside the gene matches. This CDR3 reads CASSLLPGAGRGQETQYF. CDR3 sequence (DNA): TGCGCCAGCAGCTTACTCCCGGGAGCGGGAAGAGGCCAAGAGACCCAGTACTTC.

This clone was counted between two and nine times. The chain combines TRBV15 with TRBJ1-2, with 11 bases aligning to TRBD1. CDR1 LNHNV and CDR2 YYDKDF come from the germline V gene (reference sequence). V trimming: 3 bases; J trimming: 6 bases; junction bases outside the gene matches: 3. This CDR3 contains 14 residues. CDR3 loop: CATSSGQGADGYTF. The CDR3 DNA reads TGTGCCACCAGCAGTGGACAGGGGGCCGATGGCTACACCTTC.

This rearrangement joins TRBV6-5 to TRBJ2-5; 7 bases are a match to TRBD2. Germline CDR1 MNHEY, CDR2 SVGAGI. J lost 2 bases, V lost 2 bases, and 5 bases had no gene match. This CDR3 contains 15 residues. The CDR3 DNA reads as TGTGCCAGCAGTTACGGGGCTAGCGGACAAGAGACCCAGTACTTC. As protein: CASSYGASGQETQYF.

The CDR3 here is CATSREQDSTNEKLFF. The CDR3 DNA reads as TGTGCCACCAGCAGAGAACAGGACTCAACTAATGAAAAACTGTTTTTT. The chain carries TRBV15 and TRBJ1-4, with a weak D call TRBD1 (5 bases). Germline V gene sequence: CDR1 LNHNV, CDR2 YYDKDF (reference sequence). Between the trimmed V and J ends, which lost 0 bases and 0 bases, there was a span of 8 bases. The CDR3 spans 16 residues. Full variable domain (remainder filled in from reference TRBV15 and TRBJ1-4): DAMVIQNPRYQVTQFGKPVTLSCSQTLNHNVMYWYQQKSSQAPKLLFHYYDKDFNNEADTPDNFQSRRPNTSFCFLDIRSPGLGDTAMYLCATSREQDSTNEKLFFGSGTQLSVL.